Each of the 6 T cell receptor beta chains below was sequenced from the same sample in a study of shared clonotypes between healthy human individuals (TCRdb year 2020). Libraries were prepared through the immunoSEQ multiplex PCR assay. As stored in TCRdb, this immuneACCESS dataset retains in-frame rearrangements with V and J assigned. A fraction of the clones does not appear; measured against another copy, unresolved V genes explain less than half of the discrepancy, and the remainder lacks a known reason. The sample table records 1.5 million to 2.5 million clones; 85% to 95% of these occur just once. The ten largest account for approximately 1% of the sample. CD8 naive samples consisted of CD45RO-negative cells that were positively selected for CCR7, yielding a CD45RA+CCR7+ population without TemRA cells. Sequenced sample: naive CD8+ T cells sorted from blood. Sample cell subset or site, as interpreted from the label and publication: CD45RA+CCR7+. The origin of the receptors is a man aged 18 to 30 in good health.

The CDR3, as DNA: TGTGCCAGCAGCTTAGGGATGACCTACGAGCAGTACTTC. Translation gives CASSLGMTYEQYF. The V gene is TRBV28, the J gene TRBJ2-7; D not resolved. The V end lost 6 bases, the J end lost 2 bases, and 11 bases lay between the germline ends. Germline V lookup: CDR1 MDHEN, CDR2 SYDVKM. CDR3 size: 13 residues.

The J gene is TRBJ2-1, the V gene TRBV21-1; the table calls TRBD1, which could not be checked here. TRBV21-1 constitutes a pseudogene. The CDR3 runs to 16 residues. CDR3 loop: CASSYRGTGPINEQFF. DNA for the CDR3: TGTGCCAGCAGCTATCGCGGGACAGGGCCTATAAATGAGCAGTTCTTC.

This clone was seen a single time. The chain combines TRBV4-1 with TRBJ1-2; 8 nucleotides agree with TRBD1. This CDR3 is built from 15 residues. Germline V gene sequence: CDR1 MGHRA, CDR2 YSYEKL. V lost 2 bases, J lost 7 bases, and 9 bases stayed unmatched. DNA of the CDR3: TGCGCCAGCAGCCAATCCCGGACAGGGTCATTTGGCTACACCTTC. The encoded protein is CASSQSRTGSFGYTF.

V is TRBV5-6 and J is TRBJ2-5, with 8 bases aligning to TRBD1. V shed 7 bases, J shed 5 bases, and the junction held 7 bases outside the gene matches. The CDR3 is 13 amino acids. Germline V gene data show CDR1 as SGHDT and CDR2 as YYEEEE. The CDR3 loop is CASGRTGIETQYF. The DNA for the CDR3 is TGTGCCAGCGGACGGACAGGGATCGAGACCCAGTACTTC.

The CDR3 DNA follows: TGTGCCAGCAGTTTACAGTGGAATGAGCAGTTCTTC. This encodes CASSLQWNEQFF. The chain employs TRBV28 and TRBJ2-1, with D unresolved. Trimming took off 2 bases at V and 7 bases at J, with 6 bases between the two ends. This CDR3 comprises 12 residues. CDR1 MDHEN and CDR2 SYDVKM come from the germline V gene.

This clone was detected only once. This sample also contains other DNA sequences that code for the same CDR3. The rearrangement uses TRBV4-1 and TRBJ1-2, with no clear D. The CDR3 loop spans 13 amino acids. CDR1 MGHRA and CDR2 YSYEKL come from the germline V gene. Trimming stripped 1 base from V and 2 bases from J, with 5 bases between. The CDR3: CASSQVGNYGYTF. The CDR3, as DNA: TGCGCCAGCAGCCAAGTAGGGAACTATGGCTACACCTTC.